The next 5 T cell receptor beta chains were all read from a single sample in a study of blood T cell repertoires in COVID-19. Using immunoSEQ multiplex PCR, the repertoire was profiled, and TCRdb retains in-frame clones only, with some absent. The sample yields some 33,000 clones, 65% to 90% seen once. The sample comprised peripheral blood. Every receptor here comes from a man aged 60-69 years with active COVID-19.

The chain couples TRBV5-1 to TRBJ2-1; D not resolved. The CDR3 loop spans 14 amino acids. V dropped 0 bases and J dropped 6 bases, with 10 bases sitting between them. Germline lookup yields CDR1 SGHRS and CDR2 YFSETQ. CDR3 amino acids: CASSLGLVTNEQFF. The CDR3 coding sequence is TGCGCCAGCAGCTTGGGGCTAGTAACCAATGAGCAGTTCTTC.

The CDR3 reads CASSPGRSYEQYF. The DNA for the CDR3 is TGTGCCAGCTCCCCCGGGAGATCCTACGAGCAGTACTTC. The gene calls are TRBV18 and TRBJ2-7; perhaps TRBD2 as D (6 bases). Germline-derived CDR1 and CDR2 are KGHSH and LQKENI. The CDR3 is made up of 13 amino acids. Trimming left V 6 bases short and J 1 base short, with 10 bases between.

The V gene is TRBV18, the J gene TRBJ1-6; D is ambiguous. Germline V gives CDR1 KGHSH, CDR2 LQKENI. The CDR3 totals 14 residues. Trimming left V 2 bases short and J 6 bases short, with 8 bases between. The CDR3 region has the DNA TGTGCCAGCTCACCAGAAACATCTAATTCACCCCTCCACTTT. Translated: CASSPETSNSPLHF.

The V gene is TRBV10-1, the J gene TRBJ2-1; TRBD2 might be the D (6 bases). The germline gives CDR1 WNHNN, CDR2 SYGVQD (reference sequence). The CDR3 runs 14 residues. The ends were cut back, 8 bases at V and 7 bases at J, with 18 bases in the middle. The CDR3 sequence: CASPGGSGYNEQFF. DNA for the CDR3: TGCGCCAGCCCTGGAGGGAGTGGCTATAATGAGCAGTTCTTC.

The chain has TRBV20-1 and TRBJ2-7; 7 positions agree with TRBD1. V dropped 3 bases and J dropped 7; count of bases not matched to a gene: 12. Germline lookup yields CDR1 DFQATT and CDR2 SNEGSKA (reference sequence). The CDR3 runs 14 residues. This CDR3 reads CSASGTAALTEQYF. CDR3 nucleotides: TGCAGTGCTAGTGGGACAGCCGCCCTGACGGAGCAGTACTTC.